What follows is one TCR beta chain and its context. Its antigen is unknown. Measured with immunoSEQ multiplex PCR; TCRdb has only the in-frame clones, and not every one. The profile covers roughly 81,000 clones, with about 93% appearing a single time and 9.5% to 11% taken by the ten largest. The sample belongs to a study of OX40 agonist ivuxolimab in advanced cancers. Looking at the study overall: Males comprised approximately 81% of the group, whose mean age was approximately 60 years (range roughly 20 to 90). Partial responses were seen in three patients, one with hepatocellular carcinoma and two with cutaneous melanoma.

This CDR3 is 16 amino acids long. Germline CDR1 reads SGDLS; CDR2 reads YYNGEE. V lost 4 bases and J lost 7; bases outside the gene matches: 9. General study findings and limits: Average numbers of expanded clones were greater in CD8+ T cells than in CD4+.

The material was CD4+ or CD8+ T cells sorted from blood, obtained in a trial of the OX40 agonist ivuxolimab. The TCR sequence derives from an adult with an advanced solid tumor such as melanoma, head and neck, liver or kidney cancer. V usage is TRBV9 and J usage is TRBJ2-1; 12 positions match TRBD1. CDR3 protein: CASSPWGQGAGNEQFF. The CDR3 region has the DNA TGTGCCAGCAGCCCGTGGGGACAGGGGGCCGGGAATGAGCAGTTCTTC.